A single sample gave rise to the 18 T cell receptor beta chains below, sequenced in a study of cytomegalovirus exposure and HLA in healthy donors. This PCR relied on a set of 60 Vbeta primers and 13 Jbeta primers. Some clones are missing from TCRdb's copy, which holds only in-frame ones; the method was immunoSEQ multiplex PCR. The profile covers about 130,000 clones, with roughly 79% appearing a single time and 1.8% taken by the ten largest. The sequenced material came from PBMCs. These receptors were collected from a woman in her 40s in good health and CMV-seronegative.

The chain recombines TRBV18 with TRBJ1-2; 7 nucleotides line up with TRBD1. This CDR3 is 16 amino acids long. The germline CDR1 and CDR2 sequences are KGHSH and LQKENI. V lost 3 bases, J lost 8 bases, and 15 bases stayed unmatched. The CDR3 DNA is TGTGCCAGCTCACCCATCGACAGGGACCTCTTCGGGGGCTACACCTTC. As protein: CASSPIDRDLFGGYTF.

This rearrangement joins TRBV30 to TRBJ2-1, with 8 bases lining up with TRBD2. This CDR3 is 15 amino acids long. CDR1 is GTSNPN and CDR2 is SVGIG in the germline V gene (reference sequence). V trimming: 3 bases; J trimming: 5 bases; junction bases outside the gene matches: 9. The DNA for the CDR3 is TGTGCCTGGAGGAAGAGCGGGAGTATAAACAATGAGCAGTTCTTC. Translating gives CAWRKSGSINNEQFF. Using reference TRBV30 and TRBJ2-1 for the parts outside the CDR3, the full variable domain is SQTIHQWPATLVQPVGSPLSLECTVEGTSNPNLYWYRQAAGRGLQLLFYSVGIGQISSEVPQNLSASRPQDRQFILSSKKLLLSDSGFYLCAWRKSGSINNEQFFGPGTRLTVL.

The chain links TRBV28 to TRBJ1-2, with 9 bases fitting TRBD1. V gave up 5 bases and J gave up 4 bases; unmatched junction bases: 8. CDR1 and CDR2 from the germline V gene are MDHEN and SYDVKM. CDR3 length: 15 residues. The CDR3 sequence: CASSTGGASGYGYTF. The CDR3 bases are TGTGCCAGCAGTACAGGGGGCGCTTCAGGCTATGGCTACACCTTC.

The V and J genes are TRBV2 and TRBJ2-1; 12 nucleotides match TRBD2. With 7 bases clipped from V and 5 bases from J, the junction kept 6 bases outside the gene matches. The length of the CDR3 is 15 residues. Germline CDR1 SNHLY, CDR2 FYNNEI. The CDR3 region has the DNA TGTGCCAGCACGCTAGCGGGAGGGGGGCACAATGAGCAGTTCTTC. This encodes CASTLAGGGHNEQFF.

CDR3 coding DNA: TGTGCCAGCAGTTACGGGACAGGGGGCGTTGGCTACACCTTC. Its translation is CASSYGTGGVGYTF. This sequence joins TRBV6-5 and TRBJ1-2; 12 bases match TRBD1. From germline, CDR1 is MNHEY and CDR2 SVGAGI. V was clipped by 2 bases and J by 7 bases; unmatched bases: 2. CDR3 length equals 14 residues.

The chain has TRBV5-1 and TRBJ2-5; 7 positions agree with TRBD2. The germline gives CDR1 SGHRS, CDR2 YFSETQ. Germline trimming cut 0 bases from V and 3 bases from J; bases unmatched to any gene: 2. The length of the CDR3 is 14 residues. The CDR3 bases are TGCGCCAGCAGCTTGGCCACTAGCGAAGAGACCCAGTACTTC. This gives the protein CASSLATSEETQYF.

In DNA, the CDR3 is TGTGCCAGCAGCTTAGCGGGTAGCGCGGGATACAATGAGCAGTTCTTC. It translates to CASSLAGSAGYNEQFF. The genes are TRBV7-8 and TRBJ2-1; D is possibly TRBD2 (6 bases). CDR1 is SGHVS, CDR2 FQNEAQ, per germline. This CDR3 spans 16 amino acids. Trimming took off 0 bases at V and 4 bases at J, with 13 bases between the two ends.

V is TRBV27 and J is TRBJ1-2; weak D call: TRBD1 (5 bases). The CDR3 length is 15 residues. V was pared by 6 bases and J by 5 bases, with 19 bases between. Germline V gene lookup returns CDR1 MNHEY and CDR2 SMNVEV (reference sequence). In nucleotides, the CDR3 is TGTGCCAGCAGCCTGACTATGGGGGGTCAATATGGCTACACCTTC. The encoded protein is CASSLTMGGQYGYTF.

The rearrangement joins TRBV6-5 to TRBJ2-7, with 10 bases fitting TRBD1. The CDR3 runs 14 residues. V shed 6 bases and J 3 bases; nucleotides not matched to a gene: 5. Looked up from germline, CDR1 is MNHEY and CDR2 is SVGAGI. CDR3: CASRGQGVFYEQYF. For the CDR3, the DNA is TGTGCCAGCAGAGGACAGGGGGTCTTCTACGAGCAGTACTTC.

The CDR3 is CASSPTGGAGNTQYF. CDR3 in DNA: TGTGCCAGCAGTCCGACAGGGGGCGCCGGGAATACGCAGTATTTT. The chain recombines TRBV5-6 with TRBJ2-3; 10 nucleotides agree with TRBD1. V lost 5 bases and J lost 7; bases outside the gene matches: 10. Per the germline V gene, CDR1 is SGHDT and CDR2 is YYEEEE. The CDR3 is made up of 15 amino acids. Looking up the rest from reference TRBV5-6 and TRBJ2-3 gives the full variable domain: DAGVTQSPTHLIKTRGQQVTLRCSPKSGHDTVSWYQQALGQGPQFIFQYYEEEERQRGNFPDRFSGHQFPNYSSELNVNALLLGDSALYLCASSPTGGAGNTQYFGPGTRLTVL.

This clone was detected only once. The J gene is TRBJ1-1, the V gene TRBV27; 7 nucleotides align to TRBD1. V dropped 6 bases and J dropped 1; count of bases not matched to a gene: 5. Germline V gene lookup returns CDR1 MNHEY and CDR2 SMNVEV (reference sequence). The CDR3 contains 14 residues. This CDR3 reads CASRRQGTNTEAFF. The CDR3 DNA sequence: TGTGCCAGCAGACGACAGGGAACGAACACTGAAGCTTTCTTT.

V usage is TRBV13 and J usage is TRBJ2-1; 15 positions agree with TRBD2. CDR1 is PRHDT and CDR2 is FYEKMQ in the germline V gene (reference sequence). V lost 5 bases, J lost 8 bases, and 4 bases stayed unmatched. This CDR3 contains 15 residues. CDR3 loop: CASSRTSGGAHEQFF. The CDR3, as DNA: TGTGCCAGCAGCCGGACTAGCGGGGGGGCTCATGAGCAGTTCTTC.

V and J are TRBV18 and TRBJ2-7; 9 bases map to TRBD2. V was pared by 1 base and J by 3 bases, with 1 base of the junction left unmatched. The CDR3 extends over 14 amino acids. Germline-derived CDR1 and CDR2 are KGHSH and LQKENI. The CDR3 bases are TGTGCCAGCTCACCACTAGCGGGAGTCTACGAGCAGTACTTC. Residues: CASSPLAGVYEQYF.

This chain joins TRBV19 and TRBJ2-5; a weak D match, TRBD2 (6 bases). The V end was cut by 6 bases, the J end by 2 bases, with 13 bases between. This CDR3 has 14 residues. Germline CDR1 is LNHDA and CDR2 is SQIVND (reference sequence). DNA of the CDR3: TGTGCCAGTAGCCAGACCGGGGGACAAGAGACCCAGTACTTC. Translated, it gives CASSQTGGQETQYF.

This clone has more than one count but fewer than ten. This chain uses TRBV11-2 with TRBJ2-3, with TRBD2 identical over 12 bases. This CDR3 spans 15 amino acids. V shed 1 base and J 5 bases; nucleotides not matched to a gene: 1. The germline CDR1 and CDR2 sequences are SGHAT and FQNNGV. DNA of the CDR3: TGTGCCAGCAGCTTAGGGGGACTAGCGGGAGATACGCAGTATTTT. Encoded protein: CASSLGGLAGDTQYF.

The CDR3 is CASSSAGLSGNTIYF. CDR3 bases: TGTGCCAGCAGTTCCGCCGGACTCTCTGGAAACACCATATATTTT. The chain links TRBV6-6 to TRBJ1-3; unclear D gene. This CDR3 contains 15 residues. V was shortened by 4 bases and J by 0 bases, with 10 bases between the two germline ends. The germline CDR1 and CDR2 sequences are MNHNY and SVGAGI (reference sequence).

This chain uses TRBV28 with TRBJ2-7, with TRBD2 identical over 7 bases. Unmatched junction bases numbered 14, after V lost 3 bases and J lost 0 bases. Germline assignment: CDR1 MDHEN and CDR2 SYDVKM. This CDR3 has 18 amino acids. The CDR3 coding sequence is TGTGCCAGCAGTTTGTCGCGGGGAAGGGGAGGGGTCTCCTACGAGCAGTACTTC. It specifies CASSLSRGRGGVSYEQYF.

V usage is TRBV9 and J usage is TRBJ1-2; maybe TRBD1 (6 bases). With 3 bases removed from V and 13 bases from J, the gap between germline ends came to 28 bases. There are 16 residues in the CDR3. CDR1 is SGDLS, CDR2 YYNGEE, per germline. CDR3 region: CASSAGSTGGALVSTF. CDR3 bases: TGTGCCAGCAGCGCCGGATCTACGGGGGGGGCGCTTGTTTCCACCTTC.